The rows below give T cell receptor beta chains drawn from one sample of a study of blood T cell repertoires in COVID-19. Generated by immunoSEQ multiplex PCR, the TCRdb table keeps only in-frame clones and is missing some. The sample lists 350,000 or so clones; roughly 90% were seen once. Sequenced material: PBMCs or T cells enriched from blood (not recorded which). Every receptor here comes from a woman aged 25 to 39 who had been exposed to COVID-19. CDR3s include the opening cysteine and the closing phenylalanine or tryptophan. The D gene is left open where the match is weak. Clone size is given for some rows only: seen once, a few or many times, or a class if the clone is expanded.

j_call d_call v_call clone_size cdr3_nt cdr3_aa
TRBJ2-1 TRBD2 TRBV9 - TGTGCCAGCAGCCCATATCGTAGCGGGAGTCTCAATGAGCAGTTCTTC CASSPYRSGSLNEQFF
TRBJ2-7 TRBD1 TRBV6-5 - TGTGCCAGCAGCTCCGGGACAGTGGGGCACTACGAGCAGTACTTC CASSSGTVGHYEQYF
TRBJ2-5 - TRBV5-1 - TGCGCCAGCAGCTTGCCAGGTCCTTCGCTGACCCAGTACTTC CASSLPGPSLTQYF
TRBJ1-2 - TRBV19 - TGTGCCAGTAGTATAGCCAGCGGTTCTAACTATGGCTACACCTTC CASSIASGSNYGYTF
TRBJ1-2 - TRBV4-2 - TGTGCCAGCAGCCAAGATCGGAGGGGTGCGGAGGGCTACACCTTC CASSQDRRGAEGYTF
TRBJ2-1 - TRBV9 - TGTGCCAGCAACCCCCAGGGGACGAACCACAATGAGCAGTTCTTC CASNPQGTNHNEQFF
TRBJ1-4 - TRBV5-1 - TGCGCCAGCAGCTTTCTATCGGGGACTAATGAAAAACTGTTTTTT CASSFLSGTNEKLFF
TRBJ1-6 TRBD1 TRBV19 - TGTGCCAGTAGTATGACAGGGGGAGGTTCACCCCTCCACTTT CASSMTGGGSPLHF
TRBJ1-2 - TRBV4-1 once TGCGCCAGCAGCCAAGATTTCCACCCAGACAGCCAGAACTATGGCTACACCTTC CASSQDFHPDSQNYGYTF
TRBJ2-7 TRBD2 TRBV27 - TGTGCCAGCAGTAAAAGGGGACTAGCGGGATACGAGCAGTACTTC CASSKRGLAGYEQYF
TRBJ2-5 - TRBV5-1 - TGCGCCAGCAGCTTGGGGTCCCGGGAGACCCAGTACTTC CASSLGSRETQYF
TRBJ1-3 - TRBV5-1 - TGCGCCAGCAGCTTGGCTGGAGGCTCTGGAAACACCATATATTTT CASSLAGGSGNTIYF
TRBJ2-7 TRBD1 TRBV28 - TGTGCCCCTAGGGACAGGGTGATGTACGAGCAGTACTTC CAPRDRVMYEQYF
TRBJ2-7 - TRBV11-2 once TGTGCCAGCAGCTTAGCCGGCGAGCAGTACTTC CASSLAGEQYF
TRBJ2-1 TRBD2 TRBV27 - TGTGCCAGCAGTTTAGTAGGGACTACTAGCGGGGCACACAATGAGCAGTTCTTC CASSLVGTTSGAHNEQFF
TRBJ1-4 - TRBV28 - TGTGCCACCTCCAATGGGGCCTCTAATGAAAAACTGTTTTTT CATSNGASNEKLFF
TRBJ2-7 - TRBV30 - TGTGCCTGGAGTGTTCCGGGACACCAGAGCTCCTACGAGCAGTACTTC CAWSVPGHQSSYEQYF
TRBJ2-2 TRBD1 TRBV7-3 - TGTGCCAGCAGCTTAACTAGGGACAGGGGAAACACCGGGGAGCTGTTTTTT CASSLTRDRGNTGELFF
TRBJ1-2 TRBD1 TRBV6-1 - TGTGCCAGCAGTGACCTTACGGGGACAGGGAACTATGGCTACACCTTC CASSDLTGTGNYGYTF
TRBJ2-7 - TRBV6-5 - TGTGCCAGCCTCTTCGGCCGGGACATCCTCTACGAGCAGTACTTC CASLFGRDILYEQYF
TRBJ1-5 - TRBV27 - TGTGCCAGCAGTATATCCCCCGGACAGCCCAATCAGCCCCAGCATTTT CASSISPGQPNQPQHF
TRBJ2-7 - TRBV5-4 - TGTGCCAGCAGCTCTGGTAGCGGAACCCTCTACGAGCAGTACTTC CASSSGSGTLYEQYF
TRBJ2-5 TRBD1 TRBV18 - TGTGCCAGCTCTCCCGGGACAGGGGTTCGAGAGACCCAGTACTTC CASSPGTGVRETQYF
TRBJ2-7 TRBD2 TRBV9 - TGTGCCAGCAGCGCCGGACTAGCGCCTTCCTACGAGCAGTACTTC CASSAGLAPSYEQYF
TRBJ2-5 TRBD2 TRBV10-3 - TGTGCCATCAGCCCAGCGGGATCGCGGGAGACCCAGTACTTC CAISPAGSRETQYF
TRBJ2-7 - TRBV9 - TGTGCCAGCAGCGTAGCTGAGAGGGCCATTGGCGAGCAGTACTTC CASSVAERAIGEQYF
TRBJ1-1 TRBD1 TRBV3-1/TRBV3-2 - TGTGCCAGCAGCCAAAACCTACAGGGGGCAGCTGAAGCTTTCTTT CASSQNLQGAAEAFF
TRBJ2-7 - TRBV9 - TGTGCCAGCAGCGAGGAGGGGGGGTTCGAGCAGTACTTC CASSEEGGFEQYF
TRBJ2-2 - TRBV13 few TGTGCCAGCGGGCGATTGGAGGGTGCCGGGGAGCTGTTTTTT CASGRLEGAGELFF